This TCR beta chain was documented in a study of T cell clonality in common variable immunodeficiency. Control and CVID samples contributed equal amounts of genomic DNA. Some clones are missing from TCRdb's copy, which holds only in-frame ones; the method was immunoSEQ multiplex PCR. The table lists around 57,000 clones, no singletons, with about 3.7% in the top ten. Germline V gene lookup returns CDR1 SNHLY and CDR2 FYNNEI. This CDR3 has 19 amino acids. J was trimmed by 2 bases and V by 8 bases; bases with no gene match: 13. Study-level findings and limits: Shared TCRbeta clones were fewer between CVID subjects than controls.

This clone has more than one count but fewer than ten. The antigen is not known. This could be a read error, since a much larger clone is one nucleotide away. The read terminates 3 residues ahead of where the CDR3 ends, so the germline J gene completes it. Patients and controls were mostly of Caucasian heritage. Source material: peripheral blood mononuclear cells. This receptor was identified in a person aged 18-70 years in good health. The V call is TRBV2, the J call TRBJ2-3, with 16 positions matching TRBD2. CDR3 DNA, as far as it was read: TGTGCCAGCTTGGGGCCCGGGACTAGCGGGGGGGCCTCCACAGATACG. Its translation is CASLGPGTSGGASTDT. The whole CDR3 protein reads CASLGPGTSGGASTDTQYF.